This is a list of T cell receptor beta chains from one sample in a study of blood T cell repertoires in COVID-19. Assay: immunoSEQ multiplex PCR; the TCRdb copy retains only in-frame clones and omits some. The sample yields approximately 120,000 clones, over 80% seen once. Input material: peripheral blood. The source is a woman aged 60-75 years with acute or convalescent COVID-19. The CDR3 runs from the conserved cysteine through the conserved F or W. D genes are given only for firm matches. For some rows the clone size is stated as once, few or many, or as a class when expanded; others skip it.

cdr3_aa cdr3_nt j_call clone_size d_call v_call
CASSPGSRADTQYF TGTGCCAGCTCCCCCGGAAGTCGGGCAGATACGCAGTATTTT TRBJ2-3 NA NA TRBV18
CASSLDGLAVSEQFF TGTGCCAGCAGCTTAGATGGACTAGCGGTATCAGAGCAGTTCTTC TRBJ2-1 NA TRBD2 TRBV7-2
CASSQDRGTPEGQPQHF TGTGCCAGCAGCCAAGACAGAGGGACTCCTGAGGGACAGCCCCAGCATTTT TRBJ1-5 NA NA TRBV3-1/TRBV3-2
CASSQDWSGSLRNEQYF TGCGCCAGCAGCCAAGATTGGTCGGGGTCTCTGCGCAACGAGCAGTACTTC TRBJ2-7 NA NA TRBV4-3
CASSPGAYTEAFF TGTGCCAGCAGTCCAGGGGCTTACACTGAAGCTTTCTTT TRBJ1-1 NA NA TRBV6-5
CASSPTSGGYNSPLHF TGTGCCAGCTCACCAACGTCAGGTGGCTATAATTCACCCCTCCACTTT TRBJ1-6 NA NA TRBV18
CASSQAVSRNTVGYTF TGTGCCAGCAGCCAAGCCGTTAGCCGCAACACGGTTGGCTACACCTTC TRBJ1-2 NA NA TRBV4-2
CASSPSAGILETQYF TGTGCCAGCAGTCCGAGCGCGGGCATATTGGAGACCCAGTACTTC TRBJ2-5 few NA TRBV27
CASSELAGAIQETQYF TGCGCCAGCAGTGAATTGGCGGGAGCCATCCAAGAGACCCAGTACTTC TRBJ2-5 NA TRBD2 TRBV10-1
CASSLYGTLATNEKLFF TGTGCCAGCAGTTTATACGGGACACTAGCAACTAATGAAAAACTGTTTTTT TRBJ1-4 NA NA TRBV28
CASSPRTGTGNTIYF TGTGCCAGTAGTCCCCGGACAGGGACAGGAAACACCATATATTTT TRBJ1-3 NA TRBD1 TRBV19
CASSFRGYEAFF TGTGCCAGCTCTTTTAGAGGGTACGAGGCTTTCTTT TRBJ1-1 NA NA TRBV18
CASSFERASPLHF TGTGCCAGCAGTTTTGAGAGGGCATCACCCCTCCACTTT TRBJ1-6 NA NA TRBV27
CATSDGGYGYTF TGTGCCACCAGCGACGGAGGCTATGGCTACACCTTC TRBJ1-2 few NA TRBV24-1
CASSEAQINQPQHF TGTGCCAGCAGTGAAGCACAGATTAATCAGCCCCAGCATTTT TRBJ1-5 NA NA TRBV6-1
CASSYSTGVVNTEAFF TGTGCCAGCAGTTACTCGACAGGTGTGGTGAACACTGAAGCTTTCTTT TRBJ1-1 NA NA TRBV6-5
CASKGQGAPTEQYF TGTGCCAGCAAAGGACAGGGGGCGCCCACCGAGCAGTACTTC TRBJ2-7 NA TRBD1 TRBV6-1
CASSPRATSYEQYF TGTGCCAGCAGTCCCAGGGCAACATCCTACGAGCAGTACTTC TRBJ2-7 NA NA TRBV7-2
CASSRRLAANQETQYF TGTGCCAGCAGCCGCAGACTAGCGGCGAACCAAGAGACCCAGTACTTC TRBJ2-5 NA TRBD2 TRBV3-1/TRBV3-2
CASSKKTQPNYGYTF TGTGCCAGCAGCAAAAAGACACAGCCTAACTATGGCTACACCTTC TRBJ1-2 NA NA TRBV21-1
CASSFDPRGTLRDGYTF TGTGCCAGCAGCTTCGACCCAAGGGGTACGCTTAGGGATGGCTACACCTTC TRBJ1-2 NA NA TRBV5-4
CASSHYLADQETQYF TGCGCCAGCAGCCACTATCTAGCGGATCAAGAGACCCAGTACTTC TRBJ2-5 NA TRBD2 TRBV4-3
CASRARGPTNEKLFF TGTGCCAGCAGAGCTAGGGGTCCAACTAATGAAAAACTGTTTTTT TRBJ1-4 NA NA TRBV7-8
CASSVAGDAYNEQFF TGTGCCAGCAGCGTAGCGGGGGATGCATACAATGAGCAGTTCTTC TRBJ2-1 NA NA TRBV9
CASSQEWQGVSQAFF TGTGCCAGCAGCCAAGAGTGGCAGGGTGTATCCCAAGCTTTCTTT TRBJ1-1 NA NA TRBV4-2
CASSPRPGTGYEQYF TGTGCCAGCAGCCCCAGGCCCGGGACTGGCTACGAGCAGTACTTC TRBJ2-7 NA NA TRBV11-2
CASSRSRGENTEAFF TGTGCCAGCAGCCGTTCCAGGGGGGAGAACACTGAAGCTTTCTTT TRBJ1-1 NA TRBD1 TRBV2
CASSPPGANEKLFF TGTGCCAGCAGTCCCCCAGGGGCTAATGAAAAACTGTTTTTT TRBJ1-4 NA NA TRBV28
CASSIDLLDHGNEQFF TGTGCCAGTAGTATAGATCTCCTAGATCACGGCAATGAGCAGTTCTTC TRBJ2-1 once NA TRBV19
CASSSSSAGGYGYTF TGTGCCAGCAGTTCCTCCTCGGCAGGGGGCTATGGCTACACCTTC TRBJ1-2 once TRBD1 TRBV28
CASRYGTDYGYTF TGTGCCAGCAGGTACGGGACAGACTATGGCTACACCTTC TRBJ1-2 NA TRBD1 TRBV6-2/TRBV6-3
CASNSRGAGLKNYGYTF TGTGCCAGCAATTCTCGGGGGGCAGGTCTTAAAAACTATGGCTACACCTTC TRBJ1-2 NA NA TRBV28
CASSLPGGSVTDTQYF TGTGCCAGCAGCCTTCCCGGAGGCTCCGTTACAGATACGCAGTATTTT TRBJ2-3 NA NA TRBV28
CAWSVGQDSGNTIYF TGTGCCTGGAGTGTAGGTCAGGATTCTGGAAACACCATATATTTT TRBJ1-3 NA NA TRBV30
CASSIESPTGGRRTDTQYF TGTGCCAGTAGTATAGAATCTCCGACGGGCGGGCGCCGCACAGATACGCAGTATTTT TRBJ2-3 NA NA TRBV19
CASLRGQETQYF TGTGCCTCCCTTCGGGGCCAAGAGACCCAGTACTTC TRBJ2-5 NA NA TRBV30
CASSQESMGRDAEAFF TGTGCCAGCAGCCAAGAGTCGATGGGGCGCGATGCTGAAGCTTTCTTT TRBJ1-1 NA NA TRBV3-1/TRBV3-2
CASSLRQGTYEQYF TGTGCCAGCAGCTTGAGACAGGGTACCTACGAGCAGTACTTC TRBJ2-7 NA TRBD1 TRBV5-4
CASSEAGEVQYF TGTGCCAGCAGTGAAGCAGGGGAAGTTCAGTACTTC TRBJ2-4 NA NA TRBV6-1
CASSSLGGLAYEQYF TGTGCCAGCAGCTCTCTTGGGGGGTTAGCCTACGAGCAGTACTTC TRBJ2-7 few NA TRBV7-9
CSAIGGTEAFF TGCAGTGCCATAGGGGGCACTGAAGCTTTCTTT TRBJ1-1 few NA TRBV20-1
CASSLQTGGISPLHF TGTGCCAGCAGCCTACAAACGGGGGGGATCTCACCCCTCCACTTT TRBJ1-6 NA NA TRBV3-1/TRBV3-2
CASREILSPPMALFF TGTGCCAGCAGGGAGATACTTAGTCCTCCTATGGCCCTATTCTTC TRBJ1-2 NA NA TRBV6-5
CASSPTGQYTDTQYF TGTGCCAGCAGTCCTACGGGACAATACACAGATACGCAGTATTTT TRBJ2-3 NA NA TRBV6-5
CASSQDGQGYSPLHF TGCGCCAGCAGCCAAGATGGTCAGGGGTATTCACCCCTCCACTTT TRBJ1-6 NA NA TRBV4-3